Many counts were recorded for the clone carrying this T cell receptor (beta chain). The authors deemed Graves' hyperthyroidism stable absent ophthalmopathy progression within 18 months. Exclusion of patients followed from uncontrolled infection, other autoimmune disease, pregnancy or lactation. The source material, RNA transcripts, was used to amplify TCR beta CDR3 regions. RT-PCR in the first round (using the HTBI primer set) targeted the TCR CDR3. TCRdb redid the calling of the multiplex PCR reads with MiXCR, one entry per CDR3 protein. This table has 400,000 to 550,000 distinct CDR3 sequences, 13% to 15% appearing once. The data derive from a study of T cells in Graves' hyperthyroidism and ophthalmopathy. Study summary: Blood was drawn when the patient was first diagnosed and still untreated.

The CDR3 spans 13 residues. Per the germline V gene, CDR1 is MNHNS and CDR2 is SASEGT. The ends lost 4 bases at V and 8 bases at J; junction bases unmatched: 4. This rearrangement joins TRBV6-1 to TRBJ2-1; TRBD2 matches at 8 bases. The sequencing sample was made of blood. This clonotype was obtained from a woman aged 18-29 years with Graves' hyperthyroidism. The CDR3 region has the DNA TGTGCCAGCAGTGCCGGGACTAGATATGAGCAGTTCTTC. Its protein product is CASSAGTRYEQFF.